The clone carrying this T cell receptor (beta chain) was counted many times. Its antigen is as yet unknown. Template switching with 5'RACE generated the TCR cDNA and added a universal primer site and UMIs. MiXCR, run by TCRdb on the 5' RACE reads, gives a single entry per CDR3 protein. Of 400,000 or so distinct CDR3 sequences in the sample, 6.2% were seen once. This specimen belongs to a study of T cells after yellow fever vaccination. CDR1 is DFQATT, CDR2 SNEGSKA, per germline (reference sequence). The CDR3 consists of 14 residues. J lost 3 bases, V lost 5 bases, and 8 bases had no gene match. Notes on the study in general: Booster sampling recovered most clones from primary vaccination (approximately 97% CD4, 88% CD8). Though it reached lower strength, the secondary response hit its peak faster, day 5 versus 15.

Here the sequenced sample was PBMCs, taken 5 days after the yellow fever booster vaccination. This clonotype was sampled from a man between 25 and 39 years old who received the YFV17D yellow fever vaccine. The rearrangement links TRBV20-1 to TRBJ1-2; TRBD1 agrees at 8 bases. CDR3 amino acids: CSAPLDRVDYGYTF. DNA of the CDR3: TGCAGTGCTCCCTTGGACAGGGTCGACTATGGCTACACCTTC.